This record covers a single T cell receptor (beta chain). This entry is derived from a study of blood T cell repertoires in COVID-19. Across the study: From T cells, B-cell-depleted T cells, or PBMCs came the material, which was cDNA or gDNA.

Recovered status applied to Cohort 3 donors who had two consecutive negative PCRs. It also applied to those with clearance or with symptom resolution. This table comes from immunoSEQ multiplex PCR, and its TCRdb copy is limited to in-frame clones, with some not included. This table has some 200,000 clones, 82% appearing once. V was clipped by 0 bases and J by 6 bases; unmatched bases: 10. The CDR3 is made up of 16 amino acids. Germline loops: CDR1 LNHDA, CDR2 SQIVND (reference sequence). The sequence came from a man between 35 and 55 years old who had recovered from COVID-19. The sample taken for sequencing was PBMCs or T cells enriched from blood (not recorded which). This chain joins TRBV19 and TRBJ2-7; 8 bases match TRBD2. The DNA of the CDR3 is TGTGCCAGTAGTATAGATTCGGGAGCGGGAGTCTTCGAGCAGTACTTC. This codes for CASSIDSGAGVFEQYF.